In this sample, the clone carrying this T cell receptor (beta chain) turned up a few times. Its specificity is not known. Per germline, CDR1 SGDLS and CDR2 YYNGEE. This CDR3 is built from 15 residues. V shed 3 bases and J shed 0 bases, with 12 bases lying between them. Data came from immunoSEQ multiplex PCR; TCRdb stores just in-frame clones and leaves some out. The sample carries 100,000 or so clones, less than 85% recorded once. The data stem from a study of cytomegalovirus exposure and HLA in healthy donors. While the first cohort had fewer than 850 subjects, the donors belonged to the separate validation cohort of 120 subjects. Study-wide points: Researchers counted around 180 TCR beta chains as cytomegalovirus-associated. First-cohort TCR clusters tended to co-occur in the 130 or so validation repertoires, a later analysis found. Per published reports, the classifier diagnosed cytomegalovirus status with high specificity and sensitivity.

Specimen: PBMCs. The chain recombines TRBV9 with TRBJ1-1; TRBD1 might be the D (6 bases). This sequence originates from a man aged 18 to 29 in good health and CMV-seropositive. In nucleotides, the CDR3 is TGTGCCAGCAGCGCAGGGGACACAATGAACACTGAAGCTTTCTTT. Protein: CASSAGDTMNTEAFF. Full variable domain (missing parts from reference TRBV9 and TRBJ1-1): DSGVTQTPKHLITATGQRVTLRCSPRSGDLSVYWYQQSLDQGLQFLIQYYNGEERAKGNILERFSAQQFPDLHSELNLSSLELGDSALYFCASSAGDTMNTEAFFGQGTRLTVV.